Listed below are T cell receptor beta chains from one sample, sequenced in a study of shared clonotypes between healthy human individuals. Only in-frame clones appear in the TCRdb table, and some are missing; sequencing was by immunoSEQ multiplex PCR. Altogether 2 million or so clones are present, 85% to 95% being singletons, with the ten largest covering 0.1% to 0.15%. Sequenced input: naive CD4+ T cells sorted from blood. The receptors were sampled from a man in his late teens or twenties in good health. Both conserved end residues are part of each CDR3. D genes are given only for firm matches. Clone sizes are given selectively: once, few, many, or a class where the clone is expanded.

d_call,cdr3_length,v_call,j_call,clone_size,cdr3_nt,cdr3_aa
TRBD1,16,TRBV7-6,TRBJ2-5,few,TGTGCCAGCAGCTTAGCGCGCAGGGGGCTCGCGGAGACCCAGTACTTC,CASSLARRGLAETQYF
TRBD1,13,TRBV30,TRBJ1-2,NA,TGTGCCTGGAGTCTACAGGGGCACGATGGCTACACCTTC,CAWSLQGHDGYTF
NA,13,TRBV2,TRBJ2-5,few,TGTGCCAGCAGGACGACAGGCGCCGAGACCCAGTACTTC,CASRTTGAETQYF
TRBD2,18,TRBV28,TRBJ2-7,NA,TGTGCCAGCATTAAGACTAGCGGGGGGCTTAAGGTATCCTACGAGCAGTACTTC,CASIKTSGGLKVSYEQYF
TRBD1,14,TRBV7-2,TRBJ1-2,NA,TGTGCCAGCAGCCCTTGGACAGGGAACTATGGCTACACCTTC,CASSPWTGNYGYTF
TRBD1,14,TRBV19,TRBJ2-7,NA,TGTGCCAGTAGTACCAGGGACAGCGCCTACGAGCAGTACTTC,CASSTRDSAYEQYF
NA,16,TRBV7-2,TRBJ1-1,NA,TGTGCCAGCAGCTTAGCCCGAACCGGGAGGGTAAGAGAAGCTTTCTTT,CASSLARTGRVREAFF
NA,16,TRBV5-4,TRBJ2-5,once,TGTGCCAGCAGCTTGGATGTCGGTAGAGGTCAGGAGACCCAGTACTTC,CASSLDVGRGQETQYF
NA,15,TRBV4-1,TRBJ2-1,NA,TGCGCCAGCAGCCAACAGGTGGAGGGGGACAATGAGCAGTTCTTC,CASSQQVEGDNEQFF
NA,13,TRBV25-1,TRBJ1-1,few,TGTGCCAGCACCCCGGACGGACCCTTAGCCGCTTTCTTT,CASTPDGPLAAFF
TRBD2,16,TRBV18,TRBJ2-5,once,TGTGCCAGCTCACCACGTGCTAGCGGGGGCCAAGAGACCCAGTACTTC,CASSPRASGGQETQYF
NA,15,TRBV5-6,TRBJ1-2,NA,TGTGCCAGCAGCCAGACGACCCTACAGGTATATGGCTACACCTTC,CASSQTTLQVYGYTF
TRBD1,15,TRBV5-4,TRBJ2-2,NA,TGTGCCAGCAGCTCCGGACAGGGGTACACCGGGGAGCTGTTTTTT,CASSSGQGYTGELFF
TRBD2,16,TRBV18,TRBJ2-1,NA,TGTGCCAGCTCACCAAGGGGACTAGCGGGGAACAATGAGCAGTTCTTC,CASSPRGLAGNNEQFF
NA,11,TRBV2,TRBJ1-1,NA,TGTGCCAGCAGTGACCGGGGTTTAACTTTCTTT,CASSDRGLTFF
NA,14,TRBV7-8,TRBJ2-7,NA,TGTGCCAGCAGCCCCGTGGGGGACCAAACCGAGCAGTACTTC,CASSPVGDQTEQYF
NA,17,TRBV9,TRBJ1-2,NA,TGTGCCAGCAGCCCAACCCGGGGAGGGCGTTCTAACTATGGCTACACCTTC,CASSPTRGGRSNYGYTF
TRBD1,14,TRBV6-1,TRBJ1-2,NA,TGTGCCATCACAGGACAGGGGACTAACTATGGCTACACCTTC,CAITGQGTNYGYTF
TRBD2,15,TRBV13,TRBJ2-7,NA,TGTGCCAGCAGCGGAACTAGCGGGGACTCCTACGAGCAGTACTTC,CASSGTSGDSYEQYF
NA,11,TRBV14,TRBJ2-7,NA,TGTGCCAGCAGCCAGAGGAACGAGCAGTACTTC,CASSQRNEQYF
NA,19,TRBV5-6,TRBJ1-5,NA,TGTGCCAGCAGCTTGGGGGGCGCATTCTCGGAGGTGGGTTTGCAGCCCCAGCATTTT,CASSLGGAFSEVGLQPQHF
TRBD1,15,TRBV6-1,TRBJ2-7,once,TGTGCCAGCAGTCCAAGGGGGCAGAGTTTTTACGAGCAGTACTTC,CASSPRGQSFYEQYF
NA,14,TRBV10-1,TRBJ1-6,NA,TGCGCCAGCAGTGCGGGGCAGGGGAATTCACCCCTCCACTTT,CASSAGQGNSPLHF
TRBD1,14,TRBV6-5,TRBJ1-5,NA,TGTGCCAGCAGTTCGGGACAGGCTAAGGGGGCCCAGCATTTT,CASSSGQAKGAQHF
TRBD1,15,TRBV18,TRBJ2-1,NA,TGTGCCAGCTCATATGGACAGGGGGCCTACAATGAGCAGTTCTTC,CASSYGQGAYNEQFF
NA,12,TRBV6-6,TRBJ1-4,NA,TGTGCCAGCAGTTACTCCAGCGAAAAACTGTTTTTT,CASSYSSEKLFF
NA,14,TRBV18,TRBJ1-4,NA,TGTGCCAGCTCACCACGGGGGACTAATGAAAAACTGTTTTTT,CASSPRGTNEKLFF
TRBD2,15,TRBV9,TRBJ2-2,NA,TGTGCCAGCAGCGCAAGCGGGGGGAGTGCCGGGGAGCTGTTTTTT,CASSASGGSAGELFF
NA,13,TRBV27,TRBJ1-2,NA,TGTGCCAGCAGTTTTGGGGGAGCCTATGGCTACACCTTC,CASSFGGAYGYTF
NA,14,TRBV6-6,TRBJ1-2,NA,TGTGCCAGCAGCTCAACCTCCCAGGGGAATGGCTACACCTTC,CASSSTSQGNGYTF
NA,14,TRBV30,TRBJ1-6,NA,TGTGCCTGGAGTGTGGACGCCAGCGCTTCACCCCTCCACTTT,CAWSVDASASPLHF
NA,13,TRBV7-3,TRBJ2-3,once,TGTGCCAGCAGCTCAAAGGGGGCAGATACGCAGTATTTT,CASSSKGADTQYF
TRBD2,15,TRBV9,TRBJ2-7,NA,TGTGCCAGCACCCCGGGTAGCGGGAGGCCCGACGAGCAGTACTTC,CASTPGSGRPDEQYF
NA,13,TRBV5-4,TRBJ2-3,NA,TGTGCCAGCAGCTTGAATGAGGCAGATACGCAGTATTTT,CASSLNEADTQYF
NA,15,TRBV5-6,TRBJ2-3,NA,TGTGCCAGCAGCTCGGACATGGGCTCCACAGATACGCAGTATTTT,CASSSDMGSTDTQYF
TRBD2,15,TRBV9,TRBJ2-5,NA,TGTGCCAGCAGCACCGGGACTAGGGGCGGAGAGACCCAGTACTTC,CASSTGTRGGETQYF
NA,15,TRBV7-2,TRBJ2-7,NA,TGTGCCAGCAGCCCCGGGACCTTGAGCTCCTACGAGCAGTACTTC,CASSPGTLSSYEQYF
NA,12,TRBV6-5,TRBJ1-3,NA,TGTGCCAGCGGATCCTCTGGAAACACCATATATTTT,CASGSSGNTIYF
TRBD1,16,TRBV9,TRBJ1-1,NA,TGTGCCAGCAGCCTCTATCCGGGACAGGGTGGCACTGAAGCTTTCTTT,CASSLYPGQGGTEAFF
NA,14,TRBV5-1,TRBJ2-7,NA,TGCGCCAGCAGCGGGGGACTGACAACCTACGAGCAGTACTTC,CASSGGLTTYEQYF
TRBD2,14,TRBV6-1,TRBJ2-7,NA,TGTGCCAGCAGCGAGCGCGGGAGAAGCTACGAGCAGTACTTC,CASSERGRSYEQYF